The T cell receptor beta chain described here comes from a study of beta chain features in type 1 diabetes. Study findings and constraints: Researchers report that Type 1 diabetes patients had moderately but significantly shorter TCRB CDR3s across all four CD4+ subsets.

V lost 5 bases and J lost 8, with 13 bases in between. The CDR3 totals 13 residues. CDR1 is SEHNR and CDR2 is FQNEAQ in the germline V gene (reference sequence). Worth noting for this clone: Its antigen remains unknown.

Expressed TCRB transcripts were sequenced because the entire RNA isolate underwent reverse transcription. This table comes from immunoSEQ multiplex PCR, and its TCRdb copy is limited to in-frame clones, with some not included. The sample has 500,000 to 650,000 clones, roughly 12% seen once; the top ten hold 0.09% to 0.15%. This TCR was recovered from a man between 25 and 39 years old with type 1 diabetes. The source material was naive CD4+ T cells from blood. This chain links TRBV7-9 with TRBJ2-1; tentatively, D is TRBD1 (5 bases). The CDR3 here is CASSLSEGDEQFF. CDR3 in DNA: TGTGCCAGCAGCCTTAGTGAAGGGGATGAGCAGTTCTTC.